The 21 T cell receptor beta chains listed next were all sequenced from one sample in a study of low-dose radiotherapy and immunotherapy resistance in tumors. TRAV- and TRBV-specific primers, spanning alpha and beta chains, primed first-strand cDNA. TCR amplification used 20 to 25 PCR cycles, a constant-region primer and a V-primer adapter. In TCRdb, the reads were re-called with MiXCR into one record per CDR3 protein. Of about 100,000 distinct CDR3 sequences in the sample, less than 25% were seen once. Time point defined: after trial treatment. This sample's treatment: LDRT plus nivolumab, ipilimumab, low-dose cyclophosphamide and aspirin (RACIN trial). Material: PBMCs, obtained after low-dose radiotherapy plus immunotherapy. The receptor set was obtained from a male donor with prostate cancer.

In this sample, this clonotype turned up many times. The chain is built from TRBV11-2 and TRBJ2-1; possibly TRBD2 for D (6 bases). This CDR3 region has 12 residues. Germline lookup yields CDR1 SGHAT and CDR2 FQNNGV. The germline V and J ends were trimmed by 6 bases and 9 bases, with 12 bases remaining between them. The DNA of the CDR3 is TGTGCCAGCAGTTGGGGGGTGGGTGAGCAGTTCTTC. Translated, it gives CASSWGVGEQFF.

This clonotype was seen ten or more times. The chain employs TRBV5-1 and TRBJ2-1; 8 bases align to TRBD2. V shed 1 base, J shed 10 bases, and the junction held 13 bases outside the gene matches. This CDR3 is 16 amino acids long. CDR1 is SGHRS and CDR2 is YFSETQ in the germline V gene. The CDR3 protein is CASSLSPASGRFEQFF. The CDR3 DNA reads as TGCGCCAGCAGCTTGAGTCCTGCTAGCGGGCGTTTCGAGCAGTTCTTC. The full variable domain, completed using reference TRBV5-1 and TRBJ2-1, is KAGVTQTPRYLIKTRGQQVTLSCSPISGHRSVSWYQQTPGQGLQFLFEYFSETQRNKGNFPGRFSGRQFSNSRSEMNVSTLELGDSALYLCASSLSPASGRFEQFFGPGTRLTVL.

The table lists this clonotype with many counts. This chain joins TRBV5-4 and TRBJ2-3, with unresolved D. From germline, CDR1 is SGHNT and CDR2 YYREEE (reference sequence). The CDR3 has 12 residues. Trimming took off 0 bases at V and 5 bases at J, with 4 bases between the two ends. In DNA, the CDR3 is TGTGCCAGCAGCTTGGGCGAAGATACGCAGTATTTT. As protein: CASSLGEDTQYF.

This clonotype showed up many times. V gene TRBV7-8 combines with J gene TRBJ2-5; 8 nucleotides agree with TRBD2. The CDR3 spans 15 residues. Germline CDR1 SGHVS, CDR2 FQNEAQ. V trimming: 5 bases; J trimming: 5 bases; junction bases outside the gene matches: 10. The CDR3 loop is CASSPPRLARETQYF. The CDR3 nucleotides are TGTGCCAGCAGCCCACCTAGACTAGCGAGGGAGACCCAGTACTTC.

This clonotype has a count of ten or more. The chain combines TRBV29-1 with TRBJ2-3, with 7 bases lining up with TRBD2. This CDR3 is built from 13 residues. J lost 6 bases, V lost 4 bases, and 7 bases had no gene match. CDR1 and CDR2 (germline): SQVTM, ANQGSEA. As DNA, the CDR3 is TGCAGCGTTGGGACTAGAATGGTGGATACGCAGTATTTT. It encodes CSVGTRMVDTQYF.

This clonotype has a count of ten or more. The chain combines TRBV5-1 with TRBJ2-2; D ambiguous. The CDR3 contains 13 residues. Germline V CDR1 and CDR2: SGHRS, YFSETQ. V was cut by 0 bases and J by 6 bases, with 6 bases left in between. This CDR3 reads CASSLEVAGELFF. The CDR3 DNA reads TGCGCCAGCAGCTTGGAGGTAGCCGGGGAGCTGTTTTTT.

This clonotype has at least ten counts. This chain connects TRBV5-1 to TRBJ2-1; 7 nucleotides line up with TRBD1. V was clipped by 4 bases and J by 3 bases; unmatched bases: 7. Germline V lookup: CDR1 SGHRS, CDR2 YFSETQ. The CDR3 consists of 15 residues. The CDR3 is CASSVQTGHYNEQFF. The CDR3 region has the DNA TGCGCCAGCAGCGTTCAGACAGGGCACTACAATGAGCAGTTCTTC.

This clonotype was seen ten or more times. The rearrangement uses TRBV6-5 and TRBJ1-1; possibly TRBD1 for D (6 bases). V was cut by 5 bases and J by 7 bases, with 11 bases left in between. This CDR3 is built from 12 residues. The germline gives CDR1 MNHEY, CDR2 SVGAGI. Written as DNA, the CDR3 is TGTGCCAGCAGTGGAGACAGGCTTGAAGCTTTCTTT. It encodes CASSGDRLEAFF.

This clonotype occurred many times. This chain joins TRBV5-6 and TRBJ2-2; 7 nucleotides line up with TRBD2. There are 13 residues in the CDR3. Germline V gene data show CDR1 as SGHDT and CDR2 as YYEEEE. V gave up 5 bases and J gave up 7 bases; unmatched junction bases: 5. The CDR3: CASRPGGRGELFF. The CDR3 DNA reads as TGTGCCAGCAGGCCGGGGGGTCGCGGGGAGCTGTTTTTT. The full variable domain, completed using reference TRBV5-6 and TRBJ2-2, is DAGVTQSPTHLIKTRGQQVTLRCSPKSGHDTVSWYQQALGQGPQFIFQYYEEEERQRGNFPDRFSGHQFPNYSSELNVNALLLGDSALYLCASRPGGRGELFFGEGSRLTVL.

This clonotype was picked up many times. V usage is TRBV7-9 and J usage is TRBJ2-5; D might be TRBD2 (6 bases). In germline, CDR1 is SEHNR, CDR2 FQNEAQ (reference sequence). V lost 2 bases and J lost 2, with 12 bases in between. CDR3 size: 15 residues. As DNA, the CDR3 is TGTGCCAGCAGCTTATGGGCTAGCGATCAAGAGACCCAGTACTTC. Encoded protein: CASSLWASDQETQYF.

This clonotype has a count of ten or more. V usage is TRBV6-8 and J usage is TRBJ2-2; D may be TRBD1 (6 bases). The V end lost 6 bases, the J end lost 0 bases, and 11 bases lay between the germline ends. Germline lookup yields CDR1 MNHGY and CDR2 SAAAGT. This CDR3 spans 15 amino acids. The CDR3 sequence is CASRSDRTNTGELFF. For the CDR3, the DNA is TGTGCCAGCAGGAGCGACAGGACGAACACCGGGGAGCTGTTTTTT.

This clonotype was observed at least ten times. V is TRBV5-1 and J is TRBJ1-1; D unresolved. V shed 0 bases and J shed 7 bases, with 10 bases lying between them. This CDR3 comprises 13 residues. Per germline, CDR1 SGHRS and CDR2 YFSETQ. CDR3 region: CASSLADGYEAFF. CDR3 coding DNA: TGCGCCAGCAGCTTGGCGGACGGATATGAAGCTTTCTTT.

Turning to this clonotype: Given a much more abundant clone one base away, this may be a read error. This chain connects TRBV6-2 or TRBV6-3 to TRBJ1-5; a weak D match, TRBD1 (5 bases). The CDR3 has 14 amino acids. The germline V gene encodes CDR1 MNHEY and CDR2 SVGEGT. CDR3 region: CTRFSDRKNQPQHF. Here the CDR3 DNA reads TGTACCCGCTTCTCCGACAGAAAAAATCAGCCCCAGCATTTT.

This clonotype appeared many times. The V gene is TRBV7-3, the J gene TRBJ2-7; no clear D. Germline V lookup: CDR1 SGHTA, CDR2 FQGTGA. This CDR3 comprises 15 residues. V was pared by 0 bases and J by 2 bases, with 11 bases between. The DNA of the CDR3 is TGTGCCAGCAGCTTAACATACGGTATTGCCTACGAGCAGTACTTC. It codes for CASSLTYGIAYEQYF.

This clonotype was seen repeatedly, ten times or more. The rearrangement links TRBV7-3 to TRBJ1-3; D unresolved. The V gene's germline CDR1 is SGHTA and CDR2 FQGTGA. Trimming removed 5 bases from V and 0 bases from J, with 14 bases in between. CDR3 length: 16 residues. The CDR3 here is CASSPNSRNSGNTIYF. The CDR3 nucleotides are TGTGCCAGCAGCCCTAACTCAAGGAACTCTGGAAACACCATATATTTT.

The table lists this clonotype with many counts. The chain is built from TRBV6-2 or TRBV6-3 and TRBJ2-1, with 8 bases that match TRBD2. The J segment lost 6 bases and the V segment lost 4 bases, leaving 5 bases of the junction unmatched. This CDR3 contains 14 residues. CDR1 is MNHEY, CDR2 SVGEGT, per germline. For the CDR3, the DNA is TGTGCCAGCAGTTCCCTTAGCGGGGTCAATGAGCAGTTCTTC. Encoded protein: CASSSLSGVNEQFF.

This chain uses TRBV9 with TRBJ1-5, with 7 bases aligning to TRBD1. The V gene end was trimmed by 2 bases and the J gene end by 5 bases; junction bases not matched to a gene: 4. Germline lookup yields CDR1 SGDLS and CDR2 YYNGEE. CDR3 length: 14 amino acids. The CDR3 region is CASSVGTDDQPQHF. CDR3 nucleotides: TGTGCCAGCAGCGTGGGGACAGACGATCAGCCCCAGCATTTT.

The table lists this clonotype with many counts. This sequence joins TRBV19 and TRBJ1-6; no firm D call. The V end lost 7 bases, the J end lost 10 bases, and 11 bases lay between the germline ends. The CDR3 is 12 amino acids. CDR1 and CDR2 (germline): LNHDA, SQIVND (reference sequence). CDR3 coding DNA: TGTGCCAGTACGGTTGGCTACTCACCCCTCCACTTT. This encodes CASTVGYSPLHF.

This clonotype has at least ten counts. This chain joins TRBV9 and TRBJ2-7; 7 positions agree with TRBD2. V was clipped by 2 bases and J by 6 bases; unmatched bases: 11. This CDR3 is 15 amino acids long. CDR1 and CDR2 from the germline V gene are SGDLS and YYNGEE. CDR3 in amino acids: CASSVEPSGLLEQYF. The DNA of the CDR3 is TGTGCCAGCAGCGTCGAGCCTAGCGGTCTCCTCGAGCAGTACTTC.

This clonotype is a singleton in its sample. The chain carries TRBV20-1 and TRBJ2-1; 10 bases align to TRBD1. V trimming: 6 bases; J trimming: 5 bases; junction bases outside the gene matches: 10. CDR3 length equals 15 residues. Germline V lookup: CDR1 DFQATT, CDR2 SNEGSKA (reference sequence). Here the CDR3 DNA reads TGCAGTGCCAGCACCGGGACAGGGGTCAACAATGAGCAGTTCTTC. Its translation is CSASTGTGVNNEQFF.

This clonotype was seen repeatedly, ten times or more. V and J are TRBV20-1 and TRBJ2-1; 12 nucleotides align to TRBD2. The CDR3 length is 15 residues. The V gene end was trimmed by 6 bases and the J gene end by 7 bases; junction bases not matched to a gene: 10. The germline gives CDR1 DFQATT, CDR2 SNEGSKA (reference sequence). The CDR3 spells CSAHLPLAGGNEQFF. CDR3 DNA: TGCAGTGCCCACTTACCCCTAGCGGGGGGGAATGAGCAGTTCTTC.